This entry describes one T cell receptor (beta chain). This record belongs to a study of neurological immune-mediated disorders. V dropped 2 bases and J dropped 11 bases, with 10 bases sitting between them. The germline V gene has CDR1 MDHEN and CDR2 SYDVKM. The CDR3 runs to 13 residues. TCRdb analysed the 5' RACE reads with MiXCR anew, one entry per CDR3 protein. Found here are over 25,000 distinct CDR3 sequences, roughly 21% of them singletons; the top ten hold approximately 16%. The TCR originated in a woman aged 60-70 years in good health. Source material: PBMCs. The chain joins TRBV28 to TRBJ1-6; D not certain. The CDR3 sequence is CASSLTSQTPLHF. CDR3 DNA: TGTGCCAGCAGTTTAACGTCTCAAACACCCCTCCACTTT.